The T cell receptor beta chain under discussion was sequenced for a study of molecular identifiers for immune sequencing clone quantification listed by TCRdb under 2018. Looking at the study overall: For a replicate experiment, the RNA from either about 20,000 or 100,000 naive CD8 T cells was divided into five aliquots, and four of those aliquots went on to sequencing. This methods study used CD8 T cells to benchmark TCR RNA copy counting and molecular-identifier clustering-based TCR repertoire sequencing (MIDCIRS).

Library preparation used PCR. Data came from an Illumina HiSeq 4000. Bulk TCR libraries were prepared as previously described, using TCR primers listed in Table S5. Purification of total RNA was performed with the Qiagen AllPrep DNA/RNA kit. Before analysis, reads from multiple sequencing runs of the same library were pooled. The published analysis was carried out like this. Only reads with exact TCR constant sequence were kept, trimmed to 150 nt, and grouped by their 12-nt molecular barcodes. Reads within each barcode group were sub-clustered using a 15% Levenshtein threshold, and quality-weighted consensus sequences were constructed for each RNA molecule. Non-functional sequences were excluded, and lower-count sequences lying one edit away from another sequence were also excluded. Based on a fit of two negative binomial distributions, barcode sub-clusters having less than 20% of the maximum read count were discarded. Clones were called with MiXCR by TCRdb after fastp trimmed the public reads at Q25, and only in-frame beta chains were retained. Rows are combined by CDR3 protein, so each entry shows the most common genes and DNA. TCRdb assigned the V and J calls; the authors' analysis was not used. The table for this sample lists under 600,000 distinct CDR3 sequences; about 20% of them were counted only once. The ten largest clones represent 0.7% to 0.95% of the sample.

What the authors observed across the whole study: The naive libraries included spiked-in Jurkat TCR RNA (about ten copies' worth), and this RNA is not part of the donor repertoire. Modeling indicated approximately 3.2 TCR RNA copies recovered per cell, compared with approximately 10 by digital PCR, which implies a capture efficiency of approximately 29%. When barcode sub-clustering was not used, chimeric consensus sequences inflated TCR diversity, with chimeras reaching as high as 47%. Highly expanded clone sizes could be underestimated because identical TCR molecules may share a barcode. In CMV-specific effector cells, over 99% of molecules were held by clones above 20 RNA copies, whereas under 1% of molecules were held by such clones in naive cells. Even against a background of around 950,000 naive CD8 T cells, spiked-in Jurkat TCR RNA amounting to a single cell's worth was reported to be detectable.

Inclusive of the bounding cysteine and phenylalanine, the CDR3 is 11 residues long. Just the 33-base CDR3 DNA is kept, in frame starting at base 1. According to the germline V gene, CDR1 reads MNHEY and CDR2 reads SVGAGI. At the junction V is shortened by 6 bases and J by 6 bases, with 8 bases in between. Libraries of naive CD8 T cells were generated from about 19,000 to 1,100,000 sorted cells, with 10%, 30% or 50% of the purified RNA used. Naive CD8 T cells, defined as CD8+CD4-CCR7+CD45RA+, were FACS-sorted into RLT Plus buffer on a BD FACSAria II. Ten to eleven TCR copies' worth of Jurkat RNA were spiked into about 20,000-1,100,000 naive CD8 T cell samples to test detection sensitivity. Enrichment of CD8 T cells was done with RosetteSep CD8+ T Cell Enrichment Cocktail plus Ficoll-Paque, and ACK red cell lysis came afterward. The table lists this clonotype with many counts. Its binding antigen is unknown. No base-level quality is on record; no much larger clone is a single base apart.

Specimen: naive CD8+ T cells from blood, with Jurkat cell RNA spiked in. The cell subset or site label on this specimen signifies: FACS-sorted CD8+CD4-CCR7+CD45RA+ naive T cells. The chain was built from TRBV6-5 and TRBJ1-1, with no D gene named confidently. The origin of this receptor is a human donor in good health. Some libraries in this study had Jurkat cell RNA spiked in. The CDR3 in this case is CASRLAAEAFF. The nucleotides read TGTGCCAGCAGACTGGCAGCTGAAGCTTTCTTT.